These T cell receptor beta chains were read from a single sample in a study of shared clonotypes between healthy human individuals. Libraries were prepared by immunoSEQ multiplex PCR; TCRdb keeps only in-frame clonotypes and omits some of them. The sample has about 520,000 clones; 65% to 85% are singletons. Specimen: PBMCs. The source of these receptors is a middle-aged woman in good health. Some clones in this sample may be carry-over from other donors' samples. CDR3s include the opening cysteine and the closing phenylalanine or tryptophan. Fields, in order: D gene, J gene, clone size, V gene, CDR3 protein, CDR3 DNA. D genes are given only for firm matches. Clone sizes are given selectively: once, few, many, or a class where the clone is expanded.

d_call: NA; j_call: TRBJ1-5; clone_size: NA; v_call: TRBV27; cdr3_aa: CASPGQVADF; cdr3_nt: TGTGCCAGCCCGGGGCAGGTGGCAGATTTT
d_call: TRBD2; j_call: TRBJ2-2; clone_size: NA; v_call: TRBV14; cdr3_aa: CASSQGSGTGGRELFF; cdr3_nt: TGTGCCAGCAGCCAAGGTAGCGGGACCGGTGGCAGGGAGCTGTTTTTT
d_call: NA; j_call: TRBJ2-2; clone_size: NA; v_call: TRBV15; cdr3_aa: CATSRNTGELFF; cdr3_nt: TGTGCCACCAGCCGGAACACCGGGGAGCTGTTTTTT
d_call: NA; j_call: TRBJ2-7; clone_size: many; v_call: TRBV6-8; cdr3_aa: CASSPEQYF; cdr3_nt: TGTGCCAGCAGCCCTGAGCAGTACTTC
d_call: NA; j_call: TRBJ2-7; clone_size: few; v_call: TRBV11-2; cdr3_aa: CASSLDSQGFYEQYF; cdr3_nt: TGTGCCAGCAGCTTAGATTCTCAGGGTTTTTACGAGCAGTACTTC
d_call: NA; j_call: TRBJ2-7; clone_size: NA; v_call: TRBV20-1; cdr3_aa: CSVQGTYEQYF; cdr3_nt: TGCAGTGTCCAGGGCACCTACGAGCAGTACTTC
d_call: NA; j_call: TRBJ2-1; clone_size: NA; v_call: TRBV11-3; cdr3_aa: CASSLGDFNNEQFF; cdr3_nt: TGTGCCAGCAGCTTAGGGGACTTCAACAATGAGCAGTTCTTC
d_call: NA; j_call: TRBJ1-3; clone_size: NA; v_call: TRBV9; cdr3_aa: CASSVDAGAGNTIYF; cdr3_nt: TGTGCCAGCAGCGTAGATGCAGGGGCTGGAAACACCATATATTTT
d_call: TRBD1; j_call: TRBJ1-2; clone_size: NA; v_call: TRBV7-9; cdr3_aa: CASSLTGTDYGYTF; cdr3_nt: TGTGCCAGCAGCTTAACCGGGACAGACTATGGCTACACCTTC
d_call: TRBD1; j_call: TRBJ1-2; clone_size: NA; v_call: TRBV15; cdr3_aa: CATSRDRDRAGYTF; cdr3_nt: TGTGCCACCAGCAGAGATCGGGACAGGGCTGGCTACACCTTC
d_call: NA; j_call: TRBJ2-7; clone_size: NA; v_call: TRBV28; cdr3_aa: CASTDRTYEQYF; cdr3_nt: TGTGCCAGCACAGACAGGACCTACGAGCAGTACTTC
d_call: NA; j_call: TRBJ2-2; clone_size: NA; v_call: TRBV28; cdr3_aa: CASAMGGNTGELFF; cdr3_nt: TGTGCCAGCGCCATGGGGGGGAACACCGGGGAGCTGTTTTTT
d_call: TRBD2; j_call: TRBJ2-5; clone_size: few; v_call: TRBV29-1; cdr3_aa: CSSGRLQETQYF; cdr3_nt: TGCAGCTCCGGGAGGCTCCAAGAGACCCAGTACTTC
d_call: NA; j_call: TRBJ2-1; clone_size: few; v_call: TRBV29-1; cdr3_aa: CSAGPTMHNEQFF; cdr3_nt: TGCAGCGCCGGCCCGACTATGCACAATGAGCAGTTCTTC
d_call: NA; j_call: TRBJ1-1; clone_size: NA; v_call: TRBV19; cdr3_aa: CASTPTVNTEAFF; cdr3_nt: TGTGCCAGTACCCCGACAGTGAACACTGAAGCTTTCTTT
d_call: NA; j_call: TRBJ2-2; clone_size: NA; v_call: TRBV5-6; cdr3_aa: CASSSLHTGELFF; cdr3_nt: TGTGCCAGCAGCTCCCTCCACACCGGGGAGCTGTTTTTT
d_call: NA; j_call: TRBJ1-5; clone_size: NA; v_call: TRBV28; cdr3_aa: CASNSGVRTQPQHF; cdr3_nt: TGTGCCAGCAACTCAGGGGTTAGGACTCAGCCCCAGCATTTT
d_call: NA; j_call: TRBJ2-7; clone_size: NA; v_call: TRBV7-3; cdr3_aa: CASSERTGYEQYF; cdr3_nt: TGTGCCAGCAGCGAACGGACGGGCTACGAGCAGTACTTC
d_call: NA; j_call: TRBJ1-1; clone_size: NA; v_call: TRBV5-4; cdr3_aa: CASSLAAGRYTEAFF; cdr3_nt: TGTGCCAGCAGCTTAGCGGCGGGGAGGTACACTGAAGCTTTCTTT
d_call: NA; j_call: TRBJ2-2; clone_size: NA; v_call: TRBV5-6; cdr3_aa: CASSGIGGTGELFF; cdr3_nt: TGTGCCAGCAGCGGGATTGGCGGGACCGGGGAGCTGTTTTTT
d_call: NA; j_call: TRBJ2-1; clone_size: NA; v_call: TRBV28; cdr3_aa: CASSPALADYNEQFF; cdr3_nt: TGTGCCAGCAGCCCCGCCCTAGCAGATTACAATGAGCAGTTCTTC
d_call: TRBD2; j_call: TRBJ2-2; clone_size: NA; v_call: TRBV7-2; cdr3_aa: CASSHPLAGNTGELFF; cdr3_nt: TGTGCCAGCAGCCATCCACTAGCGGGGAACACCGGGGAGCTGTTTTTT
d_call: NA; j_call: TRBJ2-1; clone_size: NA; v_call: TRBV19; cdr3_aa: CASSAQLVVPYNEQFF; cdr3_nt: TGTGCCAGTAGCGCCCAGCTAGTAGTTCCCTACAATGAGCAGTTCTTC
d_call: NA; j_call: TRBJ1-1; clone_size: NA; v_call: TRBV6-5; cdr3_aa: CASSQETNTEAFF; cdr3_nt: TGTGCCAGCAGTCAGGAGACGAACACTGAAGCTTTCTTT
d_call: TRBD1; j_call: TRBJ2-2; clone_size: NA; v_call: TRBV30; cdr3_aa: CAWSRDRPPWGSGELFF; cdr3_nt: TGTGCCTGGAGTCGGGACAGGCCCCCCTGGGGGTCCGGGGAGCTGTTTTTT
d_call: NA; j_call: TRBJ1-2; clone_size: NA; v_call: TRBV6-5; cdr3_aa: CASSYSPGRPNYGYTF; cdr3_nt: TGTGCCAGCAGTTACTCTCCCGGACGGCCTAACTATGGCTACACCTTC
d_call: TRBD1; j_call: TRBJ1-2; clone_size: NA; v_call: TRBV5-1; cdr3_aa: CASSLDGQGAGGYTF; cdr3_nt: TGCGCCAGCAGCTTGGATGGACAGGGGGCAGGAGGCTACACCTTC
d_call: TRBD1; j_call: TRBJ2-7; clone_size: NA; v_call: TRBV5-4; cdr3_aa: CASTPPPGQGYEQYF; cdr3_nt: TGTGCCAGCACCCCTCCGCCGGGACAGGGCTACGAGCAGTACTTC
d_call: TRBD1; j_call: TRBJ2-2; clone_size: NA; v_call: TRBV7-9; cdr3_aa: CAITKAGTGITGELFF; cdr3_nt: TGTGCCATCACCAAAGCAGGGACAGGGATCACCGGGGAGCTGTTTTTT
d_call: NA; j_call: TRBJ2-7; clone_size: NA; v_call: TRBV6-6; cdr3_aa: CASSYLSDVAYEQYF; cdr3_nt: TGTGCCAGCAGTTACCTATCGGACGTCGCCTACGAGCAGTACTTC
d_call: NA; j_call: TRBJ2-3; clone_size: NA; v_call: TRBV5-6; cdr3_aa: CASSLYGAGYSTDTQYF; cdr3_nt: TGTGCCAGCAGCTTGTATGGGGCGGGGTATAGCACAGATACGCAGTATTTT
d_call: NA; j_call: TRBJ2-7; clone_size: NA; v_call: TRBV5-4; cdr3_aa: CASSSTGKYEQYF; cdr3_nt: TGTGCCAGCAGCTCGACAGGAAAATACGAGCAGTACTTC
d_call: NA; j_call: TRBJ1-5; clone_size: NA; v_call: TRBV4-1; cdr3_aa: CASSQGGGTNQPQHF; cdr3_nt: TGCGCCAGCAGCCAAGGGGGGGGGACCAATCAGCCCCAGCATTTT
d_call: NA; j_call: TRBJ2-3; clone_size: NA; v_call: TRBV12-5; cdr3_aa: CASGASGGDTQYF; cdr3_nt: TGTGCTAGTGGTGCCTCTGGGGGAGATACGCAGTATTTT
d_call: TRBD2; j_call: TRBJ2-7; clone_size: once; v_call: TRBV5-1; cdr3_aa: CASSLTSGSYEQYF; cdr3_nt: TGCGCCAGCAGCCTAACTAGCGGGAGCTACGAGCAGTACTTC
d_call: NA; j_call: TRBJ1-1; clone_size: NA; v_call: TRBV2; cdr3_aa: CASMRTEKNTEAFF; cdr3_nt: TGTGCCAGCATGCGGACAGAGAAGAACACTGAAGCTTTCTTT
d_call: NA; j_call: TRBJ2-1; clone_size: once; v_call: TRBV6-4; cdr3_aa: CASSDGGGRHNEQFF; cdr3_nt: TGTGCCAGCAGTGACGGTGGGGGACGACACAATGAGCAGTTCTTC
d_call: NA; j_call: TRBJ1-1; clone_size: once; v_call: TRBV18; cdr3_aa: CASSPLDRNTEAFF; cdr3_nt: TGTGCCAGCTCACCCCTGGACAGGAACACTGAAGCTTTCTTT
d_call: TRBD2; j_call: TRBJ2-5; clone_size: NA; v_call: TRBV2; cdr3_aa: CALGGVSGRRRETQYF; cdr3_nt: TGTGCCCTGGGGGGAGTTAGCGGGAGAAGGCGCGAGACCCAGTACTTC
d_call: NA; j_call: TRBJ2-7; clone_size: NA; v_call: TRBV4-1; cdr3_aa: CASSQDGSYEQYF; cdr3_nt: TGCGCCAGCAGCCAAGACGGGAGCTACGAGCAGTACTTC
d_call: NA; j_call: TRBJ2-1; clone_size: NA; v_call: TRBV7-3; cdr3_aa: CASSPGPDNEQFF; cdr3_nt: TGTGCCAGCAGCCCCGGACCAGACAATGAGCAGTTCTTC